This TCR beta chain was retrieved from a study of blood T cell repertoires in COVID-19. Some clones are missing from TCRdb's copy, which holds only in-frame ones; the method was immunoSEQ multiplex PCR. The sample holds about 16,000 clones, roughly 89% seen once. Germline V gene sequence: CDR1 GTSNPN, CDR2 SVGIG (reference sequence). V trimming: 0 bases; J trimming: 2 bases; junction bases outside the gene matches: 7. The CDR3 is 16 amino acids. The TCR comes from a man aged 55 to 69 with acute or convalescent COVID-19. This chain joins TRBV30 and TRBJ1-3, with 7 bases lining up with TRBD1. Source material: peripheral blood. CDR3 region: CAWSVVLGTAGNTIYF. CDR3 nucleotide sequence: TGTGCCTGGAGTGTCGTGCTTGGGACAGCTGGAAACACCATATATTTT.